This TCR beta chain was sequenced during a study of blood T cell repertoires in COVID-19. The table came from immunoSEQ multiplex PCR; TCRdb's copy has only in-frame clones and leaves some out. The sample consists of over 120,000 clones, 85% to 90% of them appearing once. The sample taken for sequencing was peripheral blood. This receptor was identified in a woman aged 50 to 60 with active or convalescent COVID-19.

Here the CDR3 reads CASSLAANNEQFF. The CDR3 nucleotides read TGTGCCAGCAGTTTAGCGGCCAACAATGAGCAGTTCTTC. The chain employs TRBV12-3 or TRBV12-4 and TRBJ2-1; D is uncertain. This CDR3 is 13 amino acids long. Trimming shortened V by 0 bases and J by 5 bases, and 5 bases separated the two germline ends.